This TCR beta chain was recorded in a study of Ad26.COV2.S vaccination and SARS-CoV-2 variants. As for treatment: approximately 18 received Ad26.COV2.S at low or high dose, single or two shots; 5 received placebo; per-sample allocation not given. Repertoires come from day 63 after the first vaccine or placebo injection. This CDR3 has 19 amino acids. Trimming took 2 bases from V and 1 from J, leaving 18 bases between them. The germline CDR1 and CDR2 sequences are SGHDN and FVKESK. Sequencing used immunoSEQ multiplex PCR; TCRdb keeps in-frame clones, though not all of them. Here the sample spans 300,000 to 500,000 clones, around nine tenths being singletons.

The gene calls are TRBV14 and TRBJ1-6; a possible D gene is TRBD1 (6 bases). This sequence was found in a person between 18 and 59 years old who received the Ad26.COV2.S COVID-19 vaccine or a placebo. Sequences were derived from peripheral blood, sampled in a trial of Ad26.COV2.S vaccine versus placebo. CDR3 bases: TGTGCCAGCAGCCAAAGGACAGTTTTGTTTGGATCCTATAATTCACCCCTCCACTTT. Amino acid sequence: CASSQRTVLFGSYNSPLHF.